Below are 6 T cell receptor beta chains sequenced from a single sample in a study of blood T cells in healthy people across ages. A second about 6 to 12 cycle PCR used barcoded and J-beta primers. Using its own MiXCR run on the 5' RACE reads, TCRdb lists one record per CDR3 protein. The sample lists about 720,000 distinct CDR3 sequences, 20% to 25% occurring once. Material: blood. The receptors originated from a man in his sixties or seventies in good health.

The V gene is TRBV6-5, the J gene TRBJ1-5; D is uncertain. V dropped 5 bases and J dropped 1 base, with 15 bases sitting between them. This CDR3 spans 16 amino acids. Germline V gene lookup returns CDR1 MNHEY and CDR2 SVGAGI. CDR3 amino acids: CASSLRPSGSNQPQHF. In nucleotides, the CDR3 is TGTGCCAGCAGTCTACGGCCTAGTGGAAGCAATCAGCCCCAGCATTTT.

This clonotype was seen a handful of times. The J gene is TRBJ2-7, the V gene TRBV20-1; possibly TRBD1 for D (6 bases). The germline gives CDR1 DFQATT, CDR2 SNEGSKA (reference sequence). V dropped 0 bases and J dropped 12 bases, with 12 bases sitting between them. The CDR3 covers 11 residues. The CDR3 nucleotides read TGCAGTGCTAGAGATAAGGGGGTTCGGTACTTC. It encodes CSARDKGVRYF.

The CDR3 region is CASSLDGTGVLEQYF. The CDR3 region has the DNA TGTGCCAGCAGCTTAGACGGGACAGGGGTCCTCGAGCAGTACTTC. V is TRBV11-2 and J is TRBJ2-7; TRBD1 matches at 10 bases. Germline CDR1 reads SGHAT; CDR2 reads FQNNGV. J gave up 6 bases and V 0 bases, and 5 bases lay outside the gene matches. This CDR3 spans 15 amino acids.

This clonotype was seen only a few times. The J gene is TRBJ1-1, the V gene TRBV30, with a possible D match to TRBD1 (5 bases). The length of the CDR3 is 14 residues. The V end was cut by 3 bases, the J end by 3 bases, with 14 bases between. The germline gives CDR1 GTSNPN, CDR2 SVGIG (reference sequence). This chain's CDR3 is CAWRTIPGDTEAFF. The CDR3 coding sequence is TGTGCCTGGAGGACCATTCCGGGGGACACTGAAGCTTTCTTT.

This chain joins TRBV20-1 and TRBJ2-1; TRBD2 matches at 7 bases. Losses at the gene ends were 3 bases for V and 4 bases for J; bases not matched to a gene: 12. The germline V gene has CDR1 DFQATT and CDR2 SNEGSKA (reference sequence). This CDR3 comprises 16 residues. The CDR3 protein is CSASRPPSGVYNEQFF. In nucleotides, the CDR3 is TGCAGTGCTAGTCGACCCCCTAGCGGAGTATACAATGAGCAGTTCTTC.

This clonotype was observed a handful of times. The chain's CDR3 is CASSPQGGLGGELFF. CDR3 bases: TGTGCCAGCAGTCCGCAGGGGGGCCTAGGCGGGGAGCTGTTTTTT. The rearrangement joins TRBV27 to TRBJ2-2; perhaps TRBD1 as D (7 bases). The CDR3 runs 15 residues. Germline V gene sequence: CDR1 MNHEY, CDR2 SMNVEV (reference sequence). V dropped 5 bases and J dropped 7 bases, with 17 bases sitting between them.